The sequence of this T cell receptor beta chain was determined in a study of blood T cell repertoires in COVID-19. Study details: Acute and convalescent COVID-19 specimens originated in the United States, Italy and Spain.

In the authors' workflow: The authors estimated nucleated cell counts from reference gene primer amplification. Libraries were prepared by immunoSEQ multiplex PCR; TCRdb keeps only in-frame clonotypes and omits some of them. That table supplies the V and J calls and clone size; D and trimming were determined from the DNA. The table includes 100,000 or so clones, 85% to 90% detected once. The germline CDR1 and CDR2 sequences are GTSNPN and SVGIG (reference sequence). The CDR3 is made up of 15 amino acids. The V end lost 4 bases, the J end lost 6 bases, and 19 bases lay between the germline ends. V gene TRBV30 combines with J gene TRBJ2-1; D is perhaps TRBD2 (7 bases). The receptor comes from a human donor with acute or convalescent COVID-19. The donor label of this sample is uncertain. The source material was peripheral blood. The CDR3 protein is CAWNWLGGASNEQFF. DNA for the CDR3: TGTGCCTGGAATTGGCTTGGGGGGGCCTCCAATGAGCAGTTCTTC.